Listed below are T cell receptor beta chains from one sample, sequenced in a study of metastatic and nonmetastatic thyroid tumors. MiXCR re-clonotyped the PCR reads for TCRdb. The sample carries some 1,900 clones, approximately 10% recorded once. Sequences were obtained from tumor tissue. The receptors stem from a female donor with papillary thyroid cancer or a benign thyroid nodule (not recorded which). Some clones in this sample may be carry-over from other donors' samples. Each CDR3 is given without its conserved first and last residue.

J: TRBJ2-7
V: TRBV11-2
CDR3: ASSRTDSTGFGQY

J: TRBJ2-3
V: TRBV15
CDR3: ATSRDGVRARTDTQY

J: TRBJ2-1
V: TRBV5-6
CDR3: ASRDQLGTINEQF

J: TRBJ1-2
V: TRBV4-3
CDR3: ASSRDSGTGGDYGYT

J: TRBJ2-7
V: TRBV6-1
CDR3: ASSQVAEQGKQY

J: TRBJ2-1
V: TRBV5-1
CDR3: ASSVTPGLAGGGSEQF

J: TRBJ2-1
V: TRBV20-1
CDR3: SARGTSGSTPYNEQF

J: TRBJ2-3
V: TRBV18
CDR3: ASSPGTGTDTQY

J: TRBJ1-3
V: TRBV4-2
CDR3: ASSRITTGGNTIY

J: TRBJ1-5
V: TRBV6-1
CDR3: ASSPHRGAPQH

J: TRBJ1-4
V: TRBV6-2/TRBV6-3
CDR3: ASSPGQLGNEKLF

J: TRBJ1-1
V: TRBV19
CDR3: ASSIGGWNTEAF

J: TRBJ1-3
V: TRBV7-9
CDR3: ASRPGTGAGNTIY

J: TRBJ2-7
V: TRBV6-2/TRBV6-3
CDR3: ASRTTGFEQY

J: TRBJ2-5
V: TRBV15
CDR3: ATSGGTAAQETQY

J: TRBJ2-1
V: TRBV5-4
CDR3: ASSLGALTYNEQF

J: TRBJ2-5
V: TRBV2
CDR3: ASRGQGQWETQY

J: TRBJ2-7
V: TRBV6-2/TRBV6-3
CDR3: ASSPNSYEQY

J: TRBJ1-3
V: TRBV6-1
CDR3: ASRDSYSGNTIY

J: TRBJ2-3
V: TRBV6-4
CDR3: ASSGTGGADTQY

J: TRBJ2-1
V: TRBV27
CDR3: ASSFTEGNEQF

J: TRBJ2-7
V: TRBV4-2
CDR3: ASSQYTGQTVYEQY

J: TRBJ1-1
V: TRBV6-1
CDR3: ASRHRGGSSNTEAF

J: TRBJ2-1
V: TRBV24-1
CDR3: ATSDSSRAGDYNEQF

J: TRBJ1-3
V: TRBV7-2
CDR3: ASSSQTVPGNTIY

J: TRBJ1-1
V: TRBV6-1
CDR3: ASRKAGTENTEAF